This T cell receptor beta chain was obtained from a study of molecular identifiers for immune sequencing clone quantification. The CDR3 covers 13 residues. Trimming took off 5 bases at V and 1 base at J, with 8 bases between the two ends. CDR1 and CDR2 (germline): LNHDA, SQIVND (reference sequence). A single record per CDR3 protein comes from TCRdb applying MiXCR to the PCR reads. The data show over 70,000 distinct CDR3 sequences, about 23% seen once. This clonotype was detected only a few times. The antigen is undetermined. Overall study findings and caveats: Identical barcode-sharing TCR molecules could lead to underestimated sizes for highly expanded clones.

This chain links TRBV19 with TRBJ1-1; D remains unclear. The specimen sequenced was naive CD8+ T cells from blood, with Jurkat cell RNA spiked in. Subset denoted: FACS-sorted CD8+CD4-CCR7+CD45RA+ naive T cells. This receptor was taken from a human donor in good health. Some libraries in this study had Jurkat cell RNA spiked in. The CDR3 DNA follows: TGTGCCAGTAGTCATGGTTCGAACACTGAAGCTTTCTTT. Protein sequence: CASSHGSNTEAFF.